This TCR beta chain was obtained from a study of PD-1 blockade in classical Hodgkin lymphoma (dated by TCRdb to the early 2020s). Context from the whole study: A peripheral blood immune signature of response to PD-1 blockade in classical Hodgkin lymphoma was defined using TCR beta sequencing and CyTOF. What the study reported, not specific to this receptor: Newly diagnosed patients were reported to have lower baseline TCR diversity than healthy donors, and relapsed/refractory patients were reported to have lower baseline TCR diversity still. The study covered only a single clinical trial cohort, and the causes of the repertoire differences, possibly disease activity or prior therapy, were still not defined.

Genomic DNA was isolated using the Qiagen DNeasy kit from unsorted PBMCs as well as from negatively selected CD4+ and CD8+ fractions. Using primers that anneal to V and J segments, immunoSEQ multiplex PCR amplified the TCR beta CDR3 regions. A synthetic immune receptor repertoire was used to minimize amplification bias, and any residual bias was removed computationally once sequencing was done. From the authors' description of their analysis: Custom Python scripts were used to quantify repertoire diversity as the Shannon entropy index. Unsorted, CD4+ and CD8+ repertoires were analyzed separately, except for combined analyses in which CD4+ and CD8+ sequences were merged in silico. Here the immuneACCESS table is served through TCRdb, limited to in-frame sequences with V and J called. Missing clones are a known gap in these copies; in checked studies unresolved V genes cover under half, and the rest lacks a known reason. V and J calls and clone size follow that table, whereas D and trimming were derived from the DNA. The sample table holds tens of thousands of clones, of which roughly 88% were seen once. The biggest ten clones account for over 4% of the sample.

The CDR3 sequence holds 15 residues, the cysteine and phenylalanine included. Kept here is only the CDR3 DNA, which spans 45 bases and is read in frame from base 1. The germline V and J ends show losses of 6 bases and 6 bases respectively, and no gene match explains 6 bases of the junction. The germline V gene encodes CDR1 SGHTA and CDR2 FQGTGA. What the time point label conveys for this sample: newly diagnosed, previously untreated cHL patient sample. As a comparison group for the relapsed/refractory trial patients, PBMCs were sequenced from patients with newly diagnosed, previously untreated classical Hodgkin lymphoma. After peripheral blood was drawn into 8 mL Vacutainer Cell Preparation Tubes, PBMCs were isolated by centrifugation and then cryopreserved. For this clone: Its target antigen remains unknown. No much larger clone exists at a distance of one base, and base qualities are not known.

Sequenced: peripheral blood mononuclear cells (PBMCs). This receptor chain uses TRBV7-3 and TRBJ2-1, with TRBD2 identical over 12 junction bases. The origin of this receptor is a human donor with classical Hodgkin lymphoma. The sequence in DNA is TGTGCCAGCAGTCGGACTAGCGGGATTTCCAATGAGCAGTTCTTC. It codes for CASSRTSGISNEQFF.